One and the same sample provided the 25 T cell receptor beta chains below, sequenced in a study of CD8+ T cells in alopecia areata. Sequencing relied on a cDNA template that was reverse transcribed from extracted RNA. The data were produced by immunoSEQ multiplex PCR, yet TCRdb's version contains in-frame clones alone and is incomplete. The repertoire holds over 14,000 clones, roughly 61% seen once, with roughly 3.5% in the top ten. For a handful of patients taking part in the biomarker study, CD4+ cells were further sorted into CD25+CD127- cells. Sequencing was carried out using CD4+ Tregs sorted from blood. These receptors came from a human donor with alopecia areata.

Concerning this clone itself: Other DNA variants within this sample encode the same CDR3. The chain links TRBV7-6 to TRBJ2-7; 9 bases are shared with TRBD1. J gave up 7 bases and V 4 bases, and 11 bases lay outside the gene matches. CDR3 length: 15 amino acids. Per germline, CDR1 SGHVS and CDR2 FNYEAQ. In DNA, the CDR3 is TGTGCCAGCAGCTCCACTGGACAGGGGTTTGGGGAGCAGTACTTC. Translating it yields CASSSTGQGFGEQYF.

This chain connects TRBV28 to TRBJ2-3; a weak D match, TRBD2 (6 bases). This CDR3 region has 16 residues. Germline CDR1 is MDHEN and CDR2 is SYDVKM. Trimming left V 8 bases short and J 0 bases short, with 18 bases between. The CDR3 nucleotides read TGTGCCAGCCCATCGCCGGGGAGGTCTAGCACAGATACGCAGTATTTT. As protein: CASPSPGRSSTDTQYF. Full variable domain (remainder filled in from reference TRBV28 and TRBJ2-3): DVKVTQSSRYLVKRTGEKVFLECVQDMDHENMFWYRQDPGLGLRLIYFSYDVKMKEKGDIPEGYSVSREKKERFSLILESASTNQTSMYLCASPSPGRSSTDTQYFGPGTRLTVL.

The chain couples TRBV5-1 to TRBJ2-1; TRBD2 might be the D (5 bases). CDR1 is SGHRS, CDR2 YFSETQ, per germline. The CDR3 covers 14 residues. Trimming cost V 6 bases and J 7 bases, with 17 bases left between them. The CDR3 DNA follows: TGCGCCAGCACACTAGTTTCGGTAGGGAATGAGCAGTTCTTC. Its translation: CASTLVSVGNEQFF.

This clone was observed a handful of times. The CDR3 reads CASSQRYTGELFF. Written as DNA, the CDR3 is TGTGCCAGCAGCCAGAGATACACCGGGGAGCTGTTTTTT. The chain recombines TRBV14 with TRBJ2-2; D ambiguous. CDR1 is SGHDN, CDR2 FVKESK, per germline. The CDR3 has 13 residues. The V gene lost 3 bases and the J gene lost 3 bases, with 5 bases spanning the gap.

This clone was picked up a small number of times. The genes are TRBV6-5 and TRBJ2-5; D remains ambiguous. CDR1 and CDR2 from the germline V gene are MNHEY and SVGAGI. V was trimmed by 6 bases and J by 4 bases, leaving 9 bases between them. This CDR3 has 12 residues. CDR3 residues: CASRGDLETQYF. The CDR3 region has the DNA TGTGCCAGCAGGGGTGACCTAGAGACCCAGTACTTC.

The V call is TRBV18, the J call TRBJ1-1; D remains ambiguous. Germline V lookup: CDR1 KGHSH, CDR2 LQKENI. V was pared by 3 bases and J by 0 bases, with 5 bases between. This CDR3 region has 13 residues. CDR3 protein: CASSPDMNTEAFF. The CDR3 DNA sequence: TGTGCCAGCTCACCTGATATGAACACTGAAGCTTTCTTT.

The V call is TRBV6-5, the J call TRBJ1-1; no firm D call. Germline V gene lookup returns CDR1 MNHEY and CDR2 SVGAGI. V lost 6 bases and J lost 5, with 7 bases in between. CDR3 length equals 11 residues. The CDR3 loop reads CASRLRTEAFF. Here the CDR3 DNA reads TGTGCCAGCAGACTACGAACTGAAGCTTTCTTT.

This clone was detected only a few times. The DNA is omitted, as the CDR3 cannot be located on it reliably, and the CDR3 follows TCRdb's listing. This chain uses TRBV9 with TRBJ2-4; TRBD2 was called by the table and not checked on the DNA. The CDR3 has 18 residues if both end residues are counted. The germline V gene encodes CDR1 SGDLS and CDR2 YYNGEE. The CDR3 loop reads CASSVGPGSGLAGDMKYF.

This clone is medium-sized within its sample. Here the CDR3 DNA reads TGTGCCAGCAGCTTGCTAGGGGAAGAGACCCAGTACTTC. This encodes CASSLLGEETQYF. The chain is built from TRBV5-5 and TRBJ2-5; a weak D match, TRBD1 (5 bases). CDR3 length: 13 residues. V lost 1 base and J lost 3, with 7 bases in between. Germline V gene data show CDR1 as SGHKS and CDR2 as YYEKEE (reference sequence).

The rearrangement joins TRBV5-4 to TRBJ2-1, with 14 positions matching TRBD2. CDR3 length: 18 residues. The ends lost 4 bases at V and 4 bases at J; junction bases unmatched: 10. Germline loops: CDR1 SGHNT, CDR2 YYREEE (reference sequence). The CDR3 bases are TGTGCCAGCAGCCTCGCAAACCGACTAGCGGGAGGGTACAATGAGCAGTTCTTC. Residues: CASSLANRLAGGYNEQFF.

The gene calls are TRBV23-1 and TRBJ2-7; 10 nucleotides align to TRBD1. TRBV23-1 is sorted into the ORF group, with uncertain function. The length of the CDR3 is 16 residues. V dropped 2 bases and J dropped 5; count of bases not matched to a gene: 9. For the CDR3, the DNA is TGCGCCAGCAGTCAAAGGGGACAGGGGAGTCTCAACGAGCAGTACTTC. Amino acid sequence: CASSQRGQGSLNEQYF.

The chain has TRBV18 and TRBJ2-7, with D unclear. This CDR3 region has 13 residues. V lost 2 bases to trimming and J lost 1 base, with 6 bases between them. CDR1 and CDR2 from the germline V gene are KGHSH and LQKENI. The CDR3 DNA sequence: TGTGCCAGCTCACCAGCAGCTTCCTACGAGCAGTACTTC. It is translated as CASSPAASYEQYF.

This clone occurred once. The chain recombines TRBV10-3 with TRBJ2-5; no clear D gene. The CDR3 sequence is 12 residues long. V was shortened by 4 bases and J by 5 bases, with 8 bases between the two germline ends. The V gene's germline CDR1 is ENHRY and CDR2 SYGVKD. The CDR3 protein is CAISGERETQYF. CDR3 coding DNA: TGTGCCATCAGTGGAGAAAGGGAGACCCAGTACTTC.

The chain is built from TRBV29-1 and TRBJ1-2, with 7 bases aligning to TRBD1. The J segment lost 4 bases and the V segment lost 6 bases, leaving 11 bases of the junction unmatched. This CDR3 spans 14 amino acids. Germline lookup yields CDR1 SQVTM and CDR2 ANQGSEA. CDR3 in amino acids: CSVERQGSSYGYTF. Here the CDR3 DNA reads TGCAGCGTAGAAAGACAGGGTTCGAGCTATGGCTACACCTTC.

This clone has only a few counts. The chain has TRBV14 and TRBJ2-5; 10 positions agree with TRBD1. J gave up 0 bases and V 3 bases, and 13 bases lay outside the gene matches. Germline assignment: CDR1 SGHDN and CDR2 FVKESK. The CDR3 extends over 19 amino acids. CDR3: CASSQGRDRGRSYQETQYF. As DNA, the CDR3 is TGTGCCAGCAGCCAGGGCCGGGACAGGGGACGCTCGTACCAAGAGACCCAGTACTTC. Filled out from reference TRBV14 and TRBJ2-5, the complete variable domain reads EAGVTQFPSHSVIEKGQTVTLRCDPISGHDNLYWYRRVMGKEIKFLLHFVKESKQDESGMPNNRFLAERTGGTYSTLKVQPAELEDSGVYFCASSQGRDRGRSYQETQYFGPGTRLLVL.

In its sample, this clone was seen a few times. This chain links TRBV4-1 with TRBJ2-7; 7 nucleotides agree with TRBD1. This CDR3 is 14 amino acids long. Trimming took 1 base from V and 6 from J; bases not matched to a gene: 6. CDR1 is MGHRA, CDR2 YSYEKL, per germline. Written as DNA, the CDR3 is TGCGCCAGCAGCCAAGTCGACAGGGTGGGCGAGCAGTACTTC. It translates to CASSQVDRVGEQYF.

V gene TRBV18 combines with J gene TRBJ1-4, with TRBD1 matching 8 bases. With V trimmed by 6 bases and J by 8 bases, 14 bases remained unmatched. The V gene's germline CDR1 is KGHSH and CDR2 LQKENI. The CDR3 sequence is 16 residues long. The DNA for the CDR3 is TGTGCCAGCTCTACCCAAGCCGGGACAGGATACGAAAAACTGTTTTTT. This codes for CASSTQAGTGYEKLFF.

The chain couples TRBV4-1 to TRBJ1-1; weak D call: TRBD1 (6 bases). In germline, CDR1 is MGHRA, CDR2 YSYEKL. CDR3 length: 12 residues. V shed 8 bases and J shed 7 bases, with 14 bases lying between them. CDR3 residues: CASGPGQLEAFF. The CDR3 bases are TGCGCCAGCGGCCCCGGACAGCTTGAAGCTTTCTTT.

The genes are TRBV10-2 and TRBJ2-3, with TRBD1 identical over 7 bases. V lost 6 bases to trimming and J lost 3 bases; unmatched junction nucleotides: 12. The CDR3 length is 16 residues. The germline gives CDR1 WSHSY, CDR2 SAAADI. CDR3 DNA: TGCGCCAGCAGGAAAAGACAGGGAGAAAGTACAGATACGCAGTATTTT. Translation: CASRKRQGESTDTQYF.

This clone came up once. The chain joins TRBV6-1 to TRBJ2-4, with D possibly matching TRBD2 (5 bases). Trimming took 6 bases from V and 13 from J, leaving 13 bases between them. There are 11 residues in the CDR3. The germline V gene encodes CDR1 MNHNS and CDR2 SASEGT. CDR3 coding DNA: TGTGCCAGCAGGGATACTAGATGGCAGTACTTC. It yields the protein CASRDTRWQYF.

As DNA, the CDR3 is TGTGCCAGCAGCTTCCTGGGGGCGGGAAACACCATATATTTT. As protein: CASSFLGAGNTIYF. The chain recombines TRBV5-6 with TRBJ1-3; TRBD1 might be the D (6 bases). V shed 2 bases and J shed 4 bases, with 10 bases lying between them. The CDR3 spans 14 residues. Per germline, CDR1 SGHDT and CDR2 YYEEEE.

The rearrangement links TRBV5-1 to TRBJ2-1, with 9 positions matching TRBD1. Germline values: CDR1 SGHRS, CDR2 YFSETQ. With 7 bases clipped from V and 5 bases from J, the junction kept 7 bases outside the gene matches. This CDR3 is built from 14 residues. The CDR3 DNA sequence: TGCGCCAGCCGCGGGGACAGGGTTGACAATGAGCAGTTCTTC. Translating gives CASRGDRVDNEQFF.

This chain uses TRBV13 with TRBJ1-2, with D uncertain. Trimming removed 0 bases at V and 8 bases at J, with 10 bases between. The CDR3 is made up of 13 amino acids. The germline V gene has CDR1 PRHDT and CDR2 FYEKMQ (reference sequence). CDR3 in amino acids: CASSLGRVGGYTF. The DNA for the CDR3 is TGTGCCAGCAGCTTAGGTAGGGTTGGAGGCTACACCTTC.

V gene TRBV30 combines with J gene TRBJ2-1, with 7 nucleotides matching TRBD2. The CDR3 runs to 15 residues. The V and J ends lost 5 bases and 3 bases, in that order; junction bases with no gene match: 10. CDR1 and CDR2 (germline): GTSNPN, SVGIG (reference sequence). The CDR3 DNA sequence: TGTGCCTGGGCTACTAGCGTGGTCCTCTACAATGAGCAGTTCTTC. It specifies CAWATSVVLYNEQFF.

This chain links TRBV4-1 with TRBJ1-4, with unresolved D. CDR3 length: 17 amino acids. Trimming left V 1 base short and J 10 bases short, with 22 bases between. Germline CDR1 reads MGHRA; CDR2 reads YSYEKL. DNA of the CDR3: TGCGCCAGCAGCCAAGGGTTCGGACTTCTCCTCTCGGGAAAACTGTTTTTT. Protein product: CASSQGFGLLLSGKLFF.